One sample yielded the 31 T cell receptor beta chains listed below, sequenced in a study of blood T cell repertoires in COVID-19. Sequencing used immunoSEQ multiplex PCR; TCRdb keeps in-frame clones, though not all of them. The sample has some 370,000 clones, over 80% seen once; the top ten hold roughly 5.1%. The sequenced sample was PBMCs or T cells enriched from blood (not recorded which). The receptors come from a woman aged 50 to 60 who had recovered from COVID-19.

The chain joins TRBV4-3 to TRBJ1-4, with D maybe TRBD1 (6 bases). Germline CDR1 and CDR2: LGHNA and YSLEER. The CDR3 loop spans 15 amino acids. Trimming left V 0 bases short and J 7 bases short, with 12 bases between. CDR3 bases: TGCGCCAGCAGCCAAGATCGGCAGGGGTTTGAAAAACTGTTTTTT. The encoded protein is CASSQDRQGFEKLFF.

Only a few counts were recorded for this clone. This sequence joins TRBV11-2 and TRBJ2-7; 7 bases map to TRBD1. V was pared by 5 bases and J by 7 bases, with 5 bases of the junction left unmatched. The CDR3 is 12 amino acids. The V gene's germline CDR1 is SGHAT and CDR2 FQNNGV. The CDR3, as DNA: TGTGCCAGCAGCCTACTACAGGGGGAGCAGTACTTC. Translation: CASSLLQGEQYF.

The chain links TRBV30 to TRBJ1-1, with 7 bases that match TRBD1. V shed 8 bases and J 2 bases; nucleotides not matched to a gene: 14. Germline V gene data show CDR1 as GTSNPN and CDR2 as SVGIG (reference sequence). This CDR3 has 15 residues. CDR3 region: CAAKVKGQHNTEAFF. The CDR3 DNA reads TGTGCCGCGAAAGTTAAGGGACAGCATAACACTGAAGCTTTCTTT.

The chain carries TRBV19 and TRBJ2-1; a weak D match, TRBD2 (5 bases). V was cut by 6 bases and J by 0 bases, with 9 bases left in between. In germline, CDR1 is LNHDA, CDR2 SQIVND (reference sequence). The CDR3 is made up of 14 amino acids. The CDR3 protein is CASRADPSYNEQFF. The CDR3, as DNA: TGTGCCAGTAGAGCGGATCCCTCCTACAATGAGCAGTTCTTC.

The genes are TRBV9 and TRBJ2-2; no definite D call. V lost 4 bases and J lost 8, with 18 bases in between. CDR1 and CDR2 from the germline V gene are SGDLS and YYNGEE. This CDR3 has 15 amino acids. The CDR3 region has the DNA TGTGCCAGCAGCCCGGTTGGATCCAACGGGGGGGAGCTGTTTTTT. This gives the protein CASSPVGSNGGELFF.

The CDR3 nucleotides read TGTGCCAGCAGCTTAACTGCCACCCAGACCTACAATGAGCAGTTCTTC. The encoded protein is CASSLTATQTYNEQFF. The chain recombines TRBV7-3 with TRBJ2-1; D gene uncertain. This CDR3 contains 16 residues. Trimming shortened V by 0 bases and J by 2 bases, and 11 bases separated the two germline ends. Per germline, CDR1 SGHTA and CDR2 FQGTGA.

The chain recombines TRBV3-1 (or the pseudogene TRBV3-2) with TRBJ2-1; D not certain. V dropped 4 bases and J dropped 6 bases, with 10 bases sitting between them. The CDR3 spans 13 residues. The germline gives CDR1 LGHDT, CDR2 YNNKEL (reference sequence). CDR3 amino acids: CASSPRGVNEQFF. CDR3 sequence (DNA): TGTGCCAGCAGCCCAAGAGGCGTCAATGAGCAGTTCTTC.

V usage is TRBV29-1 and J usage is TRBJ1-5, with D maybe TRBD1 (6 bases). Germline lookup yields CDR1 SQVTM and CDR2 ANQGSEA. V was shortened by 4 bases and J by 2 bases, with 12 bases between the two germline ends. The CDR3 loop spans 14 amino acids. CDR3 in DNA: TGCAGCGTTGGGTCAGGGGCGGGCAATCAGCCCCAGCATTTT. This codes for CSVGSGAGNQPQHF.

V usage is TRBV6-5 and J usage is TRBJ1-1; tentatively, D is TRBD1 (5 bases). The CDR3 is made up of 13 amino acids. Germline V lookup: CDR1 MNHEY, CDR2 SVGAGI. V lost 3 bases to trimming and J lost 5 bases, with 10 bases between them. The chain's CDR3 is CASSYKGRTEAFF. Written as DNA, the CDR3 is TGTGCCAGCAGTTATAAGGGGAGGACTGAAGCTTTCTTT.

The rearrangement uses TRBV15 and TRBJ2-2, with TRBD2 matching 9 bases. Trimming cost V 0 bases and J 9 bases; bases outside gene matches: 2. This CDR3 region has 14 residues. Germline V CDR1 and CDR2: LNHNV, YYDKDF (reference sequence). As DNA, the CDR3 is TGTGCCACCAGCAGAGAGCGGGGGGGGTGGGAGCTGTTTTTT. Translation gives CATSRERGGWELFF.

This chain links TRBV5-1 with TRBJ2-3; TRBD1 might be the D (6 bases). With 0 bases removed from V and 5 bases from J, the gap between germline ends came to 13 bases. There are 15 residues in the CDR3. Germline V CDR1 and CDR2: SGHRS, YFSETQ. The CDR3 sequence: CASSLDRVGIDTQYF. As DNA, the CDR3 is TGCGCCAGCAGCTTGGACAGGGTGGGAATAGATACGCAGTATTTT. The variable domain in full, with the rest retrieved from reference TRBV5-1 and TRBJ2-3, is KAGVTQTPRYLIKTRGQQVTLSCSPISGHRSVSWYQQTPGQGLQFLFEYFSETQRNKGNFPGRFSGRQFSNSRSEMNVSTLELGDSALYLCASSLDRVGIDTQYFGPGTRLTVL.

CDR3 DNA: TGTGCCAGCCCCTGGACTTTGGGGGCCGAAGCTTTCTTT. Amino acid sequence: CASPWTLGAEAFF. The chain has TRBV21-1 and TRBJ1-1; the table names TRBD1, a call not compared with the DNA. TRBV21-1 is a pseudogene locus. The CDR3 has 13 amino acids.

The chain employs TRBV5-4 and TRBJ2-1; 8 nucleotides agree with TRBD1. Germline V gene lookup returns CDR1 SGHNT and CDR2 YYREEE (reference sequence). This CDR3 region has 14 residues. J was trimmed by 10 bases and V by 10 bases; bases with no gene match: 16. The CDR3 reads CAAGQGRAQGEQFF. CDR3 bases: TGTGCCGCCGGACAGGGACGAGCCCAGGGAGAGCAGTTCTTC. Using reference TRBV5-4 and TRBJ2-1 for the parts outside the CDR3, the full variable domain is ETGVTQSPTHLIKTRGQQVTLRCSSQSGHNTVSWYQQALGQGPQFIFQYYREEENGRGNFPPRFSGLQFPNYSSELNVNALELDDSALYLCAAGQGRAQGEQFFGPGTRLTVL.

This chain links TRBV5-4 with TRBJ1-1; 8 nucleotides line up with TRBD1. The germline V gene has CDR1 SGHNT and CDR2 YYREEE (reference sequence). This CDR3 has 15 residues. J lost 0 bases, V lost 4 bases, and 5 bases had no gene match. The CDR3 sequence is CASSNPGGLNTEAFF. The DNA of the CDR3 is TGTGCCAGCAGCAACCCAGGGGGCCTGAACACTGAAGCTTTCTTT.

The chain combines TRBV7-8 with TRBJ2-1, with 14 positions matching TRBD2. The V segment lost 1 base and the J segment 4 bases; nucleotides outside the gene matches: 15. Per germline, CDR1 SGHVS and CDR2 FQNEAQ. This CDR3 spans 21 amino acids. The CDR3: CASSLVVVGTSGGHRYNEQFF. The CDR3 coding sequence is TGTGCCAGCAGCTTAGTCGTAGTGGGGACTAGCGGGGGCCATCGTTACAATGAGCAGTTCTTC.

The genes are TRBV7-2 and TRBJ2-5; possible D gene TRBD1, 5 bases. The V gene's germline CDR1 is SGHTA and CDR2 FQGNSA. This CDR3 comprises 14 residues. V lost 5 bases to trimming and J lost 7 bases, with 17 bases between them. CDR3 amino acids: CASSLDGAVGTQYF. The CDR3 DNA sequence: TGTGCCAGCAGCCTAGATGGGGCAGTAGGGACCCAGTACTTC.

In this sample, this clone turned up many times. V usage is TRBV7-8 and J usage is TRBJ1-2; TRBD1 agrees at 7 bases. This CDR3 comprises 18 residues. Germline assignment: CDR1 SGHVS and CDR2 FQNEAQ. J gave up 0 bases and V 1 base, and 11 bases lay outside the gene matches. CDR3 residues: CASSLDNSQGPSNYGYTF. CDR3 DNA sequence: TGTGCCAGCAGCTTAGATAACTCACAGGGGCCCTCTAACTATGGCTACACCTTC.

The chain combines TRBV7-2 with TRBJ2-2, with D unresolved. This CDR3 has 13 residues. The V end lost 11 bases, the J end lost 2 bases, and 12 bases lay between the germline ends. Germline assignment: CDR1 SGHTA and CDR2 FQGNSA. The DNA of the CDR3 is TGTGCCTGTAGAGCCTCTAACACCGGGGAGCTGTTTTTT. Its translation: CACRASNTGELFF.

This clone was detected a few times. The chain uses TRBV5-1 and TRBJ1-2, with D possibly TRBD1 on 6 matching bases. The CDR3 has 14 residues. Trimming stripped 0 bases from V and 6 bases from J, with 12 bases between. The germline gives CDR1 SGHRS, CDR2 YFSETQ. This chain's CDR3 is CASSLVDRTNGYTF. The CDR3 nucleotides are TGCGCCAGCAGCTTGGTAGACAGGACCAATGGCTACACCTTC.

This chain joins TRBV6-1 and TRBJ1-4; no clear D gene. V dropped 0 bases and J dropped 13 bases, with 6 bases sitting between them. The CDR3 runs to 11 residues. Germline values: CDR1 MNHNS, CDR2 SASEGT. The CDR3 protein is CASSEAHRLFF. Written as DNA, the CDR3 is TGTGCCAGCAGTGAAGCGCATAGACTGTTTTTT.

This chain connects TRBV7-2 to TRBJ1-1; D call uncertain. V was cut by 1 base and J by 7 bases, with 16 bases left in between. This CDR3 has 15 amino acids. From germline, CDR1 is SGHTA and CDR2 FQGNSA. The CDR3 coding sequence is TGTGCCAGCAGCTTAGGTAGAGGCCGCTCGGTTGAAGCTTTCTTT. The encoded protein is CASSLGRGRSVEAFF.

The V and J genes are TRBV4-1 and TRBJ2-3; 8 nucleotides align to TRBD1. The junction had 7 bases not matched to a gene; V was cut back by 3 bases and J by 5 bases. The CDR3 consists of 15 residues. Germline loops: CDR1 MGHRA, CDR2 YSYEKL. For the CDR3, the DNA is TGCGCCAGCAGCCACCCAGGACAGGGAAAAGATACGCAGTATTTT. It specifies CASSHPGQGKDTQYF.

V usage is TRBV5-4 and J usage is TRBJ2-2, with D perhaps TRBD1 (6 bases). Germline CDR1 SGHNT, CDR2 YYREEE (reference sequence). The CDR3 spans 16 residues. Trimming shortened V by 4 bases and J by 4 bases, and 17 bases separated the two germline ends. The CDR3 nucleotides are TGTGCCAGCAGCCCACCACAGGGATTGGGCACCGGGGAGCTGTTTTTT. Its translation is CASSPPQGLGTGELFF. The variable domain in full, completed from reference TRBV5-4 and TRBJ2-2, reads ETGVTQSPTHLIKTRGQQVTLRCSSQSGHNTVSWYQQALGQGPQFIFQYYREEENGRGNFPPRFSGLQFPNYSSELNVNALELDDSALYLCASSPPQGLGTGELFFGEGSRLTVL.

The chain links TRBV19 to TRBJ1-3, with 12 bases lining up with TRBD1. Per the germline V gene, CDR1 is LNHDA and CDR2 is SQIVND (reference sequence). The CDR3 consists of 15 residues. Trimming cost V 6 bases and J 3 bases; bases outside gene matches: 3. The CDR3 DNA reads TGTGCCAGTAGGGGACAGGGGGCGAGTGGAAACACCATATATTTT. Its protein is CASRGQGASGNTIYF.

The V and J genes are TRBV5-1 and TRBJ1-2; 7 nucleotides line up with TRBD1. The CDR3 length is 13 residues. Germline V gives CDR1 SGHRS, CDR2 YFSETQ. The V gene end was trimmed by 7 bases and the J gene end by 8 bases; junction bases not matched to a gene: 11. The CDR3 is CASRQGSNPGYTF. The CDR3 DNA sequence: TGCGCCAGCCGACAGGGATCAAATCCCGGCTACACCTTC.

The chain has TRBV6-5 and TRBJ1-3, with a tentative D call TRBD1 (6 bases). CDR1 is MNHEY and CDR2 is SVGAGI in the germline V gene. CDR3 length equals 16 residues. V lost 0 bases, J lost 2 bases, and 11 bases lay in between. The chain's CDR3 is CASSYSQGYPGNTIYF. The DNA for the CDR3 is TGTGCCAGCAGTTACTCTCAGGGGTACCCTGGAAACACCATATATTTT.

The CDR3 coding sequence is TGTGCCAGCAGCAAAGGGACAGGGCTATATAGCAATCAGCCCCAGCATTTT. Translating gives CASSKGTGLYSNQPQHF. The chain recombines TRBV5-8 with TRBJ1-5; 9 bases are shared with TRBD1. V was clipped by 4 bases and J by 0 bases; unmatched bases: 8. Germline V lookup: CDR1 SGHTS, CDR2 YDEGEE. The CDR3 sequence is 17 residues long.

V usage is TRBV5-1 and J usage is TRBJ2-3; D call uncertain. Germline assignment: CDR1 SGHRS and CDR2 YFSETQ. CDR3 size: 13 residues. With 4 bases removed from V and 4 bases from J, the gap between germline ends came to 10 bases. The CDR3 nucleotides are TGCGCCAGCAGCGCTGAGATAGCAGATACGCAGTATTTT. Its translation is CASSAEIADTQYF.

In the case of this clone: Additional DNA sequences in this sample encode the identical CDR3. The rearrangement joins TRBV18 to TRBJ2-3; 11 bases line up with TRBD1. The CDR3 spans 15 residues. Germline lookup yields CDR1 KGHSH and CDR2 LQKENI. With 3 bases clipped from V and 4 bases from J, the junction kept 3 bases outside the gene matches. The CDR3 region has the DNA TGTGCCAGCTCACCGGGACAGGGGGTCGCAGATACGCAGTATTTT. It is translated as CASSPGQGVADTQYF.

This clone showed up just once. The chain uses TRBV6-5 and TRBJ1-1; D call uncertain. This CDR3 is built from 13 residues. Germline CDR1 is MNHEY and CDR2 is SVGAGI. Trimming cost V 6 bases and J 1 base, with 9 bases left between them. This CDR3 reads CASRPTKNTEAFF. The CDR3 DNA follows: TGTGCCAGCAGACCGACAAAGAACACTGAAGCTTTCTTT.

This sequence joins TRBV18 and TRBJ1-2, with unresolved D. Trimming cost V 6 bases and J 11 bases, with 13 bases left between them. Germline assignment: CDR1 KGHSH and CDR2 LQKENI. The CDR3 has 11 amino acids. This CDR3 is CASSLQEGYTF. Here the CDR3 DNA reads TGTGCCAGCTCTCTTCAAGAGGGATACACCTTC.